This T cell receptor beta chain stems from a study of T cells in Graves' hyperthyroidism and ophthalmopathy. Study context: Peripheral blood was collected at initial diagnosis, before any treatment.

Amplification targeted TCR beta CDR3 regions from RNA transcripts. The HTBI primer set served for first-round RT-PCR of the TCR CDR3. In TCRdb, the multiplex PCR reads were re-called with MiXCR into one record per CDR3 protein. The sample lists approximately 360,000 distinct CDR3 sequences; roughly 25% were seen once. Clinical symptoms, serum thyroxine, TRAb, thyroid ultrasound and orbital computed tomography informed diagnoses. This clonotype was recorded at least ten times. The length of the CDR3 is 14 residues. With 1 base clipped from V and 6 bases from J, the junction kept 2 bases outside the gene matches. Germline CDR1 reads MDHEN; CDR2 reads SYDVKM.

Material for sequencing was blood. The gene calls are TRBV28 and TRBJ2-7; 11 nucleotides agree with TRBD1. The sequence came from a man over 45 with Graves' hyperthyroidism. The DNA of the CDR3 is TGTGCCAGCAGTTTATCCGGGACAGGGGGCGAGCAGTACTTC. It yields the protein CASSLSGTGGEQYF.